One sample yielded the 7 T cell receptor beta chains listed below, sequenced in a study of T cell changes during pregnancy in multiple sclerosis. The table came from immunoSEQ multiplex PCR; TCRdb's copy has only in-frame clones and leaves some out. Of 70,000 to 95,000 clones in the sample, about 89% were seen once. The sample in question was CD4+ T cells from peripheral blood mononuclear cells, obtained in the second trimester of pregnancy. Receptors originate from a female donor with multiple sclerosis, enrolled in a pregnancy study.

The chain couples TRBV6-6 to TRBJ2-6; a possible D gene is TRBD2 (5 bases). CDR1 and CDR2 (germline): MNHNY, SVGAGI (reference sequence). The CDR3 totals 15 residues. Between the trimmed V and J ends, which lost 2 bases and 0 bases, there was a span of 5 bases. The CDR3 region is CASSYEGSGANVLTF. For the CDR3, the DNA is TGTGCCAGCAGTTACGAGGGCTCTGGGGCCAACGTCCTGACTTTC.

The chain couples TRBV7-9 to TRBJ2-2, with 7 bases aligning to TRBD1. The CDR3 runs to 15 residues. The V gene's germline CDR1 is SEHNR and CDR2 FQNEAQ (reference sequence). The ends lost 5 bases at V and 4 bases at J; junction bases unmatched: 7. The CDR3 DNA sequence: TGTGCCAGCAGCCCAACGGACAGGATCACCGGGGAGCTGTTTTTT. Its translation is CASSPTDRITGELFF.

The chain is built from TRBV5-6 and TRBJ2-3; 9 nucleotides align to TRBD2. Germline V lookup: CDR1 SGHDT, CDR2 YYEEEE. The CDR3 sequence is 17 residues long. The junction had 8 bases not matched to a gene; V was cut back by 1 base and J by 2 bases. Written as DNA, the CDR3 is TGTGCCAGCAGCTTGAGGCGGCGGGGGGGGTACACAGATACGCAGTATTTT. Protein: CASSLRRRGGYTDTQYF.

The chain uses TRBV30 and TRBJ2-5; tentative D call: TRBD2 (6 bases). The CDR3 consists of 13 residues. Germline V gene sequence: CDR1 GTSNPN, CDR2 SVGIG (reference sequence). The V gene lost 1 base and the J gene lost 7 bases, with 13 bases spanning the gap. CDR3 sequence reads: CAWSGTAAGTQYF. The DNA for the CDR3 is TGTGCCTGGAGTGGGACGGCAGCGGGGACCCAGTACTTC.

V gene TRBV29-1 combines with J gene TRBJ2-1, with TRBD2 identical over 9 bases. CDR1 is SQVTM and CDR2 is ANQGSEA in the germline V gene. With 6 bases clipped from V and 0 bases from J, the junction kept 6 bases outside the gene matches. The CDR3 totals 15 residues. The CDR3 region has the DNA TGCAGCGTGGCTAGCGGGGCTAGCTCCTACAATGAGCAGTTCTTC. This translates into CSVASGASSYNEQFF.

This chain connects TRBV2 to TRBJ2-3; possible D gene TRBD1, 6 bases. Germline loops: CDR1 SNHLY, CDR2 FYNNEI. Trimming pared 6 bases from V and 3 bases from J, leaving 16 bases between. CDR3 size: 15 residues. DNA of the CDR3: TGTGCCAGCAGCCTCGACAGGAGCACAACAGATACGCAGTATTTT. Translating it yields CASSLDRSTTDTQYF.

This clone came up a few times. V and J are TRBV19 and TRBJ2-7; the match to TRBD2 covers 9 bases. Germline-derived CDR1 and CDR2 are LNHDA and SQIVND (reference sequence). J gave up 6 bases and V 3 bases, and 9 bases lay outside the gene matches. CDR3 size: 15 residues. In DNA, the CDR3 is TGTGCCAGTAGTATCTCTAGCGGGACTCTTCGCGAGCAGTACTTC. The encoded protein is CASSISSGTLREQYF. The full variable domain, rest sourced from reference TRBV19 and TRBJ2-7, is DGGITQSPKYLFRKEGQNVTLSCEQNLNHDAMYWYRQDPGQGLRLIYYSQIVNDFQKGDIAEGYSVSREKKESFPLTVTSAQKNPTAFYLCASSISSGTLREQYFGPGTRLTVT.